This entry describes one T cell receptor beta chain. This sample was included in a study of blood T cell repertoires in COVID-19. Study at large: Acute and convalescent COVID-19 specimens originated in the United States, Italy and Spain.

Per the authors' pipeline: Quantification of nucleated cells was approximated via reference gene primer amplification. Libraries were prepared by immunoSEQ multiplex PCR; TCRdb keeps only in-frame clonotypes and omits some of them. For V, J and clone size, that table is used; D and trimming come from the DNA. In the table there are 200,000 to 300,000 clones, about 88% of which are singletons. During active infection, Seattle patients enrolled and were then monitored through disease. The CDR3 length is 15 residues. Looked up from germline, CDR1 is MNHNS and CDR2 is SASEGT. Trimming took off 6 bases at V and 2 bases at J, with 15 bases between the two ends.

Sequencing was performed on peripheral blood. The sequence was obtained from a woman in her sixties or seventies with COVID-19, enrolled during active disease. V usage is TRBV6-1 and J usage is TRBJ2-3; tentative D call: TRBD1 (5 bases). CDR3 sequence reads: CASRDQGLVTDTQYF. The CDR3 DNA reads TGTGCCAGCAGAGATCAGGGTCTGGTCACAGATACGCAGTATTTT.